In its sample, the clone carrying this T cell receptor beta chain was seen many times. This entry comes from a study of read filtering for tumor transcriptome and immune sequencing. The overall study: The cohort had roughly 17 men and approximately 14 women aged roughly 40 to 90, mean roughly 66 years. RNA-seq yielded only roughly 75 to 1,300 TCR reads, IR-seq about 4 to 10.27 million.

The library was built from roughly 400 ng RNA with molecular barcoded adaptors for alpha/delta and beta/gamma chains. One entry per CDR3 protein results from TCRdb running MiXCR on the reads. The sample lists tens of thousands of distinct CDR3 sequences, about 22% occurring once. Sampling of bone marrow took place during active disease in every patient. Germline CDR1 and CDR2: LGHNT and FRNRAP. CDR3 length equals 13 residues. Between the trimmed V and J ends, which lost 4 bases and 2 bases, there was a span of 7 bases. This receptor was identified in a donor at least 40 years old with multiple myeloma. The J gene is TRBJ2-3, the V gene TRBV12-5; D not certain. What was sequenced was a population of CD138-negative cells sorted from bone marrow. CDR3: CASGWSNTDTQYF. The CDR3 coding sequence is TGTGCTAGTGGTTGGAGTAACACAGATACGCAGTATTTT.